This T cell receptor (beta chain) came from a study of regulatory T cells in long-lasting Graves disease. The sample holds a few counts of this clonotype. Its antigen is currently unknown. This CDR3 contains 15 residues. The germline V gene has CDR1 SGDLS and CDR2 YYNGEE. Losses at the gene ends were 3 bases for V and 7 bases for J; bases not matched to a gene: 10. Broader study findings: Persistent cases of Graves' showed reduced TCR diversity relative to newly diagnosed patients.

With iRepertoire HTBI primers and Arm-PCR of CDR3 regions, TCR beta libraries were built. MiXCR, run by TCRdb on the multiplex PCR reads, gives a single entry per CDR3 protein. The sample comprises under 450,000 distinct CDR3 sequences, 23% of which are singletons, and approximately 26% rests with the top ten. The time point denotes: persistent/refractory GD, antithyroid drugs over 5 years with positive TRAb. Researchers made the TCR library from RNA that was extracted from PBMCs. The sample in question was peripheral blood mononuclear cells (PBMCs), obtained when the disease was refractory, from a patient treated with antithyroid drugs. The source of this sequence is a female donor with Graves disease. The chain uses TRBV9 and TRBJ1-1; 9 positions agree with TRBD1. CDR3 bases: TGTGCCAGCAGCGCCCAGACAGGGGGGGTGGGTGAAGCTTTCTTT. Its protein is CASSAQTGGVGEAFF.